The T cell receptor beta chain under discussion was sequenced for a study of STAT5B mutations in CD4+ large granular lymphocyte leukemia. Study in general: Among healthy donors, a particular HLA allele went with more CDR3 'QG' motifs.

Notes on this clone: Its matching antigen is unknown.

Using immunoSEQ multiplex PCR, the repertoire was profiled, and TCRdb retains in-frame clones only, with some absent. This table holds 20,000 or so clones, about four fifths found once. Overall study results and limits: Main leukemic clonotypes were patient-specific, but about 26% appeared at low frequency elsewhere. Patient CD4-sorted repertoires looked more clonal than healthy CD4+ repertoires, even without putative leukemic clones. TRBV06-family usage was enriched in top patient clones (8/27) versus controls (2/35).

CDR3 length equals 12 residues. Germline-derived CDR1 and CDR2 are LNHDA and SQIVND (reference sequence). V was cut by 5 bases and J by 7 bases, with 9 bases left in between. This receptor was taken from a human donor in good health. The V call is TRBV19, the J call TRBJ1-5; D gene unclear. Sequencing input: CD4+ T cells from blood buffy coats. The CDR3 protein is CASSEGPQPQHF. CDR3 DNA: TGTGCCAGTAGTGAGGGTCCGCAGCCCCAGCATTTT.